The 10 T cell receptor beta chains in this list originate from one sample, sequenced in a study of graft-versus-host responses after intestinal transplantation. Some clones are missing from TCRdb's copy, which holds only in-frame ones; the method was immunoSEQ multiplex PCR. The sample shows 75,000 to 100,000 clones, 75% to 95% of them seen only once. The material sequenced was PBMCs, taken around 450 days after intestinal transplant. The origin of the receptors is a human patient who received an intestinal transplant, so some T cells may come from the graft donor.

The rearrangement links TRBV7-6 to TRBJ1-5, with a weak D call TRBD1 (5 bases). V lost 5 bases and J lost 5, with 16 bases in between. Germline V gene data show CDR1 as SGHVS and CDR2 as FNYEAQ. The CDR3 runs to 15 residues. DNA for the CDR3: TGTGCCAGCAGCCTGTCCGCCGGGGGACATCAGCCCCAGCATTTT. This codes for CASSLSAGGHQPQHF. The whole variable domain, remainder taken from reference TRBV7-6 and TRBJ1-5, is GAGVSQSPRYKVTKRGQDVALRCDPISGHVSLYWYRQALGQGPEFLTYFNYEAQQDKSGLPNDRFSAERPEGSISTLTIQRTEQRDSAMYRCASSLSAGGHQPQHFGDGTRLSIL.

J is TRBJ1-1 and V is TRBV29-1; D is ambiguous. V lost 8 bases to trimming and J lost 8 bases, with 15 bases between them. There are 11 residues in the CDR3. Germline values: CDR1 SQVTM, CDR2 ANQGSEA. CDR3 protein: CSTDTAGEAFF. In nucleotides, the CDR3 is TGCAGCACCGACACAGCGGGGGAAGCTTTCTTT.

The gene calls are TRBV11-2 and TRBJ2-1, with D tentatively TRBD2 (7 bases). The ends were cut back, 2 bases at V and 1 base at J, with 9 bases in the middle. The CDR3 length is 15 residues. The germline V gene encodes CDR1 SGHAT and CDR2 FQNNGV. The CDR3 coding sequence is TGTGCCAGCAGCTTAAGGGGGGGGTCCTACAATGAGCAGTTCTTC. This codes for CASSLRGGSYNEQFF.

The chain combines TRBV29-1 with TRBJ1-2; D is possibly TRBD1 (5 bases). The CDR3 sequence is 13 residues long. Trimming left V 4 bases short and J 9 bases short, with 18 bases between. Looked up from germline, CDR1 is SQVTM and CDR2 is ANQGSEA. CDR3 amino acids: CSVGQGVRGSYTF. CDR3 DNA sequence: TGCAGCGTTGGGCAGGGAGTACGTGGGAGCTACACCTTC.

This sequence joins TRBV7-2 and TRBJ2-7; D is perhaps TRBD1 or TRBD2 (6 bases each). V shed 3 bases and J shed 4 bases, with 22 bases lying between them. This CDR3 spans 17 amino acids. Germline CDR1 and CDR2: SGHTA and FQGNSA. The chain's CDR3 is CASSLGRQVGGGYEQYF. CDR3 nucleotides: TGTGCCAGCAGCTTGGGGCGGCAGGTTGGAGGGGGTTACGAGCAGTACTTC.

The CDR3 coding sequence is TGTGCCAGCAGCTTACAAGCGGGGGAATCCTACGAGCAGTACTTC. Translating gives CASSLQAGESYEQYF. The chain recombines TRBV11-1 with TRBJ2-7; 8 bases match TRBD2. The germline V gene encodes CDR1 SGHAT and CDR2 FQDESV (reference sequence). Unmatched junction bases numbered 4, after V lost 2 bases and J lost 1 base. CDR3 size: 15 residues.

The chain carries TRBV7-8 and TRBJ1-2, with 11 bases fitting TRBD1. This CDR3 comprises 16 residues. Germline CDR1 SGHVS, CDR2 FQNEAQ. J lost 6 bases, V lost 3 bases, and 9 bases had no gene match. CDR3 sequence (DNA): TGTGCCAGCAGCTTCGGACAGGGGGCGTTTATCCATGGCTACACCTTC. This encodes CASSFGQGAFIHGYTF. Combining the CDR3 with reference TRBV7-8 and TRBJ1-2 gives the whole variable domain GAGVSQSPRYKVAKRGQDVALRCDPISGHVSLFWYQQALGQGPEFLTYFQNEAQLDKSGLPSDRFFAERPEGSVSTLKIQRTQQEDSAVYLCASSFGQGAFIHGYTFGSGTRLTVV.

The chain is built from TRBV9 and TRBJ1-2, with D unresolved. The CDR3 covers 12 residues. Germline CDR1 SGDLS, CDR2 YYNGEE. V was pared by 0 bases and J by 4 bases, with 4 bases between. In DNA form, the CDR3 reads TGTGCCAGCAGCGTAGGTCTCTATGGCTACACCTTC. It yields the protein CASSVGLYGYTF.

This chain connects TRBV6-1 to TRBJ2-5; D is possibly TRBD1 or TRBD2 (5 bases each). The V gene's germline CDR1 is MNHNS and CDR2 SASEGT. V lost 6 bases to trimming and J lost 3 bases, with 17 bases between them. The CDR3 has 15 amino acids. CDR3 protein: CASSWAPWGKETQYF. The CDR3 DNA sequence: TGTGCCAGCAGCTGGGCCCCCTGGGGGAAAGAGACCCAGTACTTC.

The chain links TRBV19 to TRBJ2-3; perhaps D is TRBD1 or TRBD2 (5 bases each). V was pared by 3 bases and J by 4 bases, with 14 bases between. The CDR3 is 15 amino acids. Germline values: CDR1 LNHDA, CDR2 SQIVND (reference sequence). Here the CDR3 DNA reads TGTGCCAGTAGTATTGGGGGAAGGGGCCCAGATACGCAGTATTTT. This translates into CASSIGGRGPDTQYF.